A selection of T cell receptor beta chains follows, all from one sample in a study of T cell responses to AZD1222 COVID-19 vaccine. Here immunoSEQ multiplex PCR was the method, and the copy in TCRdb shows in-frame clones only, minus some. Of about 92,000 clones detected, roughly nine tenths appear once; the ten largest clones hold approximately 27%. Source: peripheral blood, taken on day 0 of AZD1222 vaccination. These receptors all come from an adult in good health. Both conserved end residues are part of each CDR3. A D gene is named only where the DNA matches it firmly. Not every row has a clone size; where given, it reads once, few, many or a size class.

v_gene,j_gene,d_gene,abundance,CDR3aa,CDR3nt
TRBV7-8,TRBJ2-1,TRBD2,-,CASSYLKLAGGIEQFF,TGTGCCAGCAGCTACCTGAAATTGGCGGGAGGAATTGAGCAGTTCTTC
TRBV19,TRBJ1-6,-,-,CASTHGRRNSPLHF,TGTGCCAGTACCCACGGAAGAAGGAATTCACCCCTCCACTTT
TRBV30,TRBJ1-6,TRBD1,-,CAWTDRGVDSPLHF,TGTGCCTGGACGGACAGGGGGGTTGATTCACCCCTCCACTTT
TRBV4-3,TRBJ2-5,-,-,CASSQDLDTAETQYF,TGCGCCAGCAGCCAAGATCTAGACACCGCGGAGACCCAGTACTTC
TRBV3-1/TRBV3-2,TRBJ2-1,TRBD2,-,CASSSSQRGYEQFF,TGTGCCAGCAGCTCATCTCAGCGGGGGTATGAGCAGTTCTTC
TRBV21-1,TRBJ2-1,-,-,CASSKVPSGRNNEQFF,TGTGCCAGCAGCAAAGTCCCTAGCGGGAGGAACAATGAGCAGTTCTTC
TRBV5-6,TRBJ2-7,TRBD2,-,CASSLAEAGANRGEQYF,TGTGCCAGCAGCTTGGCCGAAGCGGGAGCAAACCGGGGGGAGCAGTACTTC
TRBV25-1,TRBJ1-4,TRBD1,-,CASSLQGAREKLFF,TGTGCCAGCAGCCTACAGGGGGCGAGAGAAAAACTGTTTTTT
TRBV28,TRBJ2-5,TRBD1,-,CASSETGRETQYF,TGTGCCAGCAGTGAGACAGGGCGAGAGACCCAGTACTTC
TRBV10-2,TRBJ2-7,TRBD2,-,CASIGLAGSHEQYF,TGCGCCAGCATTGGACTAGCGGGGTCCCACGAGCAGTACTTC
TRBV25-1,TRBJ2-7,-,-,CASSLGTYEQYF,TGTGCCAGCAGTCTCGGGACCTACGAGCAGTACTTC
TRBV7-3,TRBJ2-3,-,-,CASSLMGERTDTQYF,TGTGCCAGCAGCTTAATGGGCGAGCGCACAGATACGCAGTATTTT
TRBV15,TRBJ2-4,-,-,CATSRGGGTDKLAKNIQYF,TGTGCCACCAGCAGAGGAGGGGGGACAGATAAACTAGCCAAAAACATTCAGTACTTC
TRBV7-2,TRBJ2-1,TRBD2,-,CASRRPGLGNNEQFF,TGTGCCAGCAGGCGTCCGGGACTAGGGAACAATGAGCAGTTCTTC
TRBV9,TRBJ2-7,-,-,CASSGKALSLEQYF,TGTGCCAGCAGCGGCAAGGCCCTTTCCCTCGAGCAGTACTTC
TRBV6-2/TRBV6-3,TRBJ1-6,TRBD1,-,CASSIRGSYNSPLHF,TGTGCCAGCAGCATCAGGGGGTCCTATAATTCACCCCTCCACTTT
TRBV7-9,TRBJ2-2,-,-,CASSFQQGTGELFF,TGTGCCAGCAGCTTTCAGCAGGGGACCGGGGAGCTGTTTTTT
TRBV23-1,TRBJ1-3,-,few,CASSLAQINTIYF,TGCGCCAGCAGTCTGGCACAGATAAACACCATATATTTT
TRBV5-1,TRBJ2-6,-,once,CASSLFSGANVLTF,TGCGCCAGCAGCTTGTTTAGTGGGGCCAACGTCCTGACTTTC
TRBV12-5,TRBJ2-2,-,-,CASGGGSGELFF,TGTGCTAGTGGGGGAGGATCCGGGGAGCTGTTTTTT
TRBV10-3,TRBJ2-5,TRBD1,-,CAISGGGLQETQYF,TGTGCCATCAGTGGAGGGGGCCTCCAAGAGACCCAGTACTTC
TRBV7-2,TRBJ1-2,-,-,CASSLAAGVINYGYTF,TGTGCCAGCAGCTTAGCGGCTGGGGTCATTAACTATGGCTACACCTTC
TRBV18,TRBJ2-1,-,-,CASSPPSSSYNEQFF,TGTGCCAGCTCACCACCGAGTAGCTCCTACAATGAGCAGTTCTTC
TRBV19,TRBJ2-5,-,-,CASSSIGNGEETQYF,TGTGCCAGTAGTAGTATAGGGAACGGGGAAGAGACCCAGTACTTC
TRBV4-2,TRBJ2-6,-,-,CASSQGGQGSAGANVLTF,TGTGCCAGCAGCCAAGGAGGGCAGGGAAGTGCCGGGGCCAACGTCCTGACTTTC
TRBV7-2,TRBJ1-2,TRBD1,-,CASSGDRVGYTF,TGTGCCAGCAGCGGGGACAGGGTTGGCTACACCTTC
TRBV24-1,TRBJ2-2,TRBD1,-,CATSVDRGRTGELFF,TGTGCCACCAGTGTGGACAGGGGGAGAACCGGGGAGCTGTTTTTT
TRBV28,TRBJ1-1,-,-,CASRAELNTEAFF,TGTGCCAGCAGGGCTGAGTTGAACACTGAAGCTTTCTTT
TRBV11-3,TRBJ2-7,-,-,CASSRGQGYEQYF,TGTGCCAGCAGCCGGGGACAAGGGTACGAGCAGTACTTC
TRBV5-1,TRBJ2-3,TRBD2,-,CASSVTSGRADTQYF,TGCGCCAGCAGCGTTACTAGCGGGAGAGCAGATACGCAGTATTTT
TRBV24-1,TRBJ2-1,-,-,CATSAPNNNEQFF,TGTGCCACCAGTGCCCCAAATAACAATGAGCAGTTCTTC
TRBV16,TRBJ2-7,TRBD1,-,CASSKQGAGEQYF,TGTGCCAGCAGCAAACAGGGGGCGGGAGAGCAGTACTTC
TRBV19,TRBJ2-3,TRBD2,-,CASSIMGTSGFLTDTQYF,TGTGCCAGTAGTATAATGGGGACTAGCGGATTTCTAACAGATACGCAGTATTTT
TRBV7-2,TRBJ1-4,-,once,CASSQWVQLNEKLFF,TGTGCCAGCAGCCAATGGGTCCAACTTAATGAAAAACTGTTTTTT
TRBV6-5,TRBJ2-1,-,-,CASSPERRYNEQFF,TGTGCCAGCAGTCCGGAGCGGAGGTACAATGAGCAGTTCTTC
TRBV6-5,TRBJ1-5,-,-,CASRRQPGRPQHF,TGTGCCAGCCGCCGACAGCCTGGGAGGCCCCAGCATTTT
TRBV19,TRBJ1-1,-,-,CASSIRRATEAFF,TGTGCCAGTAGTATTAGACGGGCCACTGAAGCTTTCTTT
TRBV27,TRBJ2-7,-,-,CASTNGQYEQYF,TGTGCCAGCACGAATGGACAGTACGAGCAGTACTTC
TRBV6-2/TRBV6-3,TRBJ2-7,TRBD1,-,CASSRPGQGVPEQYF,TGTGCCAGCAGCCGACCGGGACAGGGGGTGCCCGAGCAGTACTTC
TRBV4-1,TRBJ1-4,-,-,CASSQGFEGRVEKLFF,TGCGCCAGCAGCCAGGGCTTCGAGGGGCGGGTTGAAAAACTGTTTTTT
TRBV10-3,TRBJ2-3,TRBD2,-,CAARGANTADTQYF,TGTGCCGCGCGGGGGGCTAACACCGCAGATACGCAGTATTTT